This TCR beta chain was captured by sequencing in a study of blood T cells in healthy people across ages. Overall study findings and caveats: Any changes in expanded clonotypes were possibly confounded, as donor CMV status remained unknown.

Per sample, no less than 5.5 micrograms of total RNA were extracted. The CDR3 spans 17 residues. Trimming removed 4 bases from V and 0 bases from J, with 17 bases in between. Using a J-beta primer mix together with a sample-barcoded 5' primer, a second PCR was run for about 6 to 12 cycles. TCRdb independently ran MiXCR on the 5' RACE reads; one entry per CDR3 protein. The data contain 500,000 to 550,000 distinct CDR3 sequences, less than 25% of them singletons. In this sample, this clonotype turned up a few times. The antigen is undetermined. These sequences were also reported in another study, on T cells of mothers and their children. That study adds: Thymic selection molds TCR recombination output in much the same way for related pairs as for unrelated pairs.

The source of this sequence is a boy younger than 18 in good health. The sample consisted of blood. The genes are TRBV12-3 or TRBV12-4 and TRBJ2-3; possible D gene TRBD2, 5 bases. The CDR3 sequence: CASSSGLAYYSTDTQYF. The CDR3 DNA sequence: TGTGCCAGCAGTTCCGGCCTAGCTTATTATAGCACAGATACGCAGTATTTT.